The T cell receptor (beta chain) described here comes from a study of human T cells and chemical hapten exposure (dated by TCRdb to about 2021). About the full investigation: For sensitization, 2% DPC in acetone was applied to a 2 cm by 2 cm area of upper inner arm skin. Weekly therapeutic DPC doses were additionally applied to the scalp of patients throughout the roughly 25-week study period. Patch testing was done on the upper back using Finn chambers containing 0.01% DPC, and results were scored after 6 days according to International Contact Dermatitis Research Group standards. The mostly female patient cohort included alopecia areata with under or over 50% scalp involvement, alopecia totalis and alopecia universalis. Libraries were pooled for sequencing, and variation in per-sample TCR yields was attributed mainly to small differences in library volumes within the pool. This study followed changes in the peripheral blood TCR repertoire in vivo during primary and secondary sensitization of alopecia patients to the hapten diphenylcyclopropenone (DPC). Blood samples were taken from patients before sensitization (week 0) and at 2, 6 and about 24 weeks after DPC sensitization. Around 29 alopecia patients provided blood for TCR sequencing at one to four time points (pre-sensitization, 2, 6 and 24 weeks).

Clipping removes 5 bases from V and 10 bases from J, with 9 as the unmatched junction base count. Via the germline V gene, CDR1 is SGHAT and CDR2 FQNNGV. The CDR3 goes from the cysteine to the phenylalanine over 15 residues. The retained sequence is limited to the CDR3, 45 bases, with the frame set at the first base. Libraries were prepared through RACE. The sequencing machine was a NextSeq 500. Library preparation attached unique molecular identifiers to individual cDNA molecules for quantitative, reproducible TCR counting. For every blood RNA sample, sequencing covered both the TCR alpha and TCR beta chains. The source study handled its data this way. A median of roughly 98,000 TCRs per sample was observed, with a range of about 20,000 to 750,000. The Decombinator software suite was used to annotate V, J and CDR3 in the TCR reads. For PS versus PT1 abundance plots, all samples were subsampled to the same number of TCRs (28,000). TCRs were defined as expanded if absent before sensitization and observed at least eight times at the 2-week time point. Starting from the raw public reads, TCRdb applied fastp trimming at Q25, assembled clones with MiXCR and retained in-frame beta chains. Entries are consolidated by CDR3 protein sequence, retaining the most common genes and DNA. TCRdb's processing, not the authors', yielded these V and J calls. The sample contains about 380,000 distinct CDR3 sequences, roughly 6.3% of them found a single time. Around 5.8% of the sample is in the top ten clones.

This clonotype has only one observation. There is no known antigen for this receptor. A much larger clone lies a single base off, so this may be a read error. Overall results and qualifications from the work: All patients had alopecia, a presumed autoimmune disease, so their immune response might differ from that of healthy individuals. DPC sensitization did not change how many TCRs were above 1 in 1000 frequency, and no evidence was found of alterations in global repertoire structure. Expanded TCRs formed significantly more large CDR3 similarity clusters than pre-sensitization or healthy control sets, consistent with antigen-driven responses. After repeated subsampling, the strength of the expansion versus patch-test correlation and the threshold at which it became significant changed. A positive correlation was found between the number of PT1 expanded TCRs and patch test score, with significance reached at thresholds 8, 16 and 32 but not 4.

Sample time point, as interpreted from the label and publication: patch test 2, 6 weeks after DPC sensitization. The meaning of the sample's treatment or condition label: therapeutic diphenylcyclopropenone sensitization with weekly scalp DPC. At every patch-test visit, the blood draw took place before the patch test was put on. Patients were considered eligible if aged 18 to 70, diagnosed with alopecia and deemed suitable for DPC therapy, and patients were excluded if pregnant. Total RNA was isolated from unfractionated whole blood collected in Tempus Blood RNA tubes. The clonotype originates from a woman between 18 and 29 years old with alopecia areata. Some clones in this sample may be carry-over from other donors' samples. Sequenced here: whole blood, sampled in connection with sensitization to the hapten diphenylcyclopropenone (DPC). The chain couples TRBV11-2 to TRBJ1-6, with 9 central nucleotides matching TRBD1. The nucleotide sequence is TGTGCCAGCAGCACATCGGGACAGGGCGGCTCACCCCTCCACTTT. It encodes CASSTSGQGGSPLHF. Full variable domain (CDR3 extended with the reference TRBV11-2 and TRBJ1-6 proteins): EAGVAQSPRYKIIEKRQSVAFWCNPISGHATLYWYQQILGQGPKLLIQFQNNGVVDDSQLPKDRFSAERLKGVDSTLKIQPAKLEDSAVYLCASSTSGQGGSPLHFGNGTRLTVT.